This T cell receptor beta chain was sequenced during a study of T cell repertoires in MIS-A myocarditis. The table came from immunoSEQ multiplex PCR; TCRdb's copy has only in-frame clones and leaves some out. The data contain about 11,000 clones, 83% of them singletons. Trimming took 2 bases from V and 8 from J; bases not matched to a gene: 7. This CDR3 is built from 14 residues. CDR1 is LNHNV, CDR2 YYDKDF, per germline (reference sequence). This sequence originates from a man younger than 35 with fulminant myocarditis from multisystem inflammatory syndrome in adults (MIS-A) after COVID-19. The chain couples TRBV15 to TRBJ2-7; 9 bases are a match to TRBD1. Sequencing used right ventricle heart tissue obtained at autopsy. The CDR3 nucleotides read TGTGCCACCAGCAGACCACAGACAGGGGGGAAGCAGTACTTC. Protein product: CATSRPQTGGKQYF.